These 8 T cell receptor beta chains came from one sample sequenced in a study of T-cell reconstitution after alpha-beta-depleted transplantation in children. This sample's TCRbeta library carried unique molecular identifier barcodes. TCRdb analysed the PCR reads with MiXCR anew, one entry per CDR3 protein. Of over 200,000 distinct CDR3 sequences listed, 11% are singletons. The sample consisted of PBMCs, taken before TCRalphabeta/CD19-depleted stem cell transplant. The source is a child less than two years old with acute myeloid leukemia, due to receive a stem cell transplant.

This clonotype was observed at least ten times. The chain uses TRBV2 and TRBJ2-7; D perhaps matches TRBD2 (5 bases). The CDR3 is 11 amino acids. Trimming removed 6 bases at V and 4 bases at J, with 7 bases between. CDR1 and CDR2 (germline): SNHLY, FYNNEI. The CDR3 coding sequence is TGTGCCAGCAGACGGAGGTACGAGCAGTACTTC. Protein sequence: CASRRRYEQYF.

This clonotype was seen ten or more times. The rearrangement joins TRBV29-1 to TRBJ2-1; a weak D match, TRBD1 (6 bases). The CDR3 consists of 12 residues. The germline V gene encodes CDR1 SQVTM and CDR2 ANQGSEA. The ends were cut back, 7 bases at V and 4 bases at J, with 11 bases in the middle. The chain's CDR3 is CSAGVWYNEQFF. The CDR3 nucleotides read TGCAGCGCAGGGGTTTGGTACAATGAGCAGTTCTTC.

This sequence joins TRBV5-5 and TRBJ2-1; 7 nucleotides agree with TRBD2. J gave up 9 bases and V 1 base, and 10 bases lay outside the gene matches. The germline gives CDR1 SGHKS, CDR2 YYEKEE (reference sequence). CDR3 length equals 15 residues. This CDR3 reads CASSLWLAAGGEQFF. The CDR3 DNA sequence: TGTGCCAGCAGCTTGTGGCTAGCGGCCGGCGGTGAGCAGTTCTTC.

This clonotype has at least ten counts. This rearrangement joins TRBV4-1 to TRBJ2-7, with TRBD1 as a possible D gene (6 bases). The CDR3 spans 17 residues. The germline V gene has CDR1 MGHRA and CDR2 YSYEKL. Trimming took off 0 bases at V and 4 bases at J, with 19 bases between the two ends. CDR3: CASSQDSRTGLSYEQYF. The CDR3 DNA sequence: TGCGCCAGCAGCCAAGACTCGAGAACAGGGTTGTCTTACGAGCAGTACTTC.

Many counts were recorded for this clonotype. CDR3 residues: CASSLPAPGNTIYF. The CDR3 nucleotides are TGTGCCAGCAGTTTACCGGCCCCTGGAAACACCATATATTTT. The genes are TRBV28 and TRBJ1-3; D not resolved. Per germline, CDR1 MDHEN and CDR2 SYDVKM. The V end lost 2 bases, the J end lost 2 bases, and 7 bases lay between the germline ends. The length of the CDR3 is 14 residues.

This clonotype was found many times. This chain uses TRBV12-3 or TRBV12-4 with TRBJ2-4; 8 positions match TRBD2. The CDR3 spans 16 residues. Trimming took 3 bases from V and 5 from J; bases not matched to a gene: 9. CDR3 in amino acids: CASSFPGTSGENIQYF. The CDR3, as DNA: TGTGCCAGCAGTTTTCCAGGCACTAGCGGAGAAAACATTCAGTACTTC.

This clonotype was seen repeatedly, ten times or more. The chain is built from TRBV4-3 and TRBJ2-2, with D unresolved. CDR3 length: 17 amino acids. Germline V gene lookup returns CDR1 LGHNA and CDR2 YSLEER. V lost 4 bases and J lost 2, with 17 bases in between. The CDR3 sequence is CASSPYAGPLNTGELFF. The CDR3 region has the DNA TGCGCCAGCAGCCCGTATGCAGGACCCCTAAACACCGGGGAGCTGTTTTTT.

This clonotype has just a few counts. The chain uses TRBV7-8 and TRBJ1-1; D is undetermined. With 1 base removed from V and 1 base from J, the gap between germline ends came to 10 bases. CDR1 SGHVS and CDR2 FQNEAQ come from the germline V gene. The length of the CDR3 is 15 residues. The chain's CDR3 is CASSLGHKGNTEAFF. For the CDR3, the DNA is TGTGCCAGCAGCTTAGGGCACAAGGGGAACACTGAAGCTTTCTTT.